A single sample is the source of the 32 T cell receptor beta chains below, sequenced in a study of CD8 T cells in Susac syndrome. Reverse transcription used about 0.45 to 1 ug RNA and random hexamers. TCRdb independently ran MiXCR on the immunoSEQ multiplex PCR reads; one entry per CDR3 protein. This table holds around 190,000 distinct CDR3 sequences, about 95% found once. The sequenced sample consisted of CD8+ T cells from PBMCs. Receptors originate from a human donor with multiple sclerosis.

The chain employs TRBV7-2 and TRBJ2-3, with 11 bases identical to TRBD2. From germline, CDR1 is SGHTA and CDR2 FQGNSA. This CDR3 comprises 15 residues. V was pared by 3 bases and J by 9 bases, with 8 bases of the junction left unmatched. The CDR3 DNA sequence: TGTGCCAGCAGCTTGACTAGCGGGGACCTCGGGACGCAGTATTTT. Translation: CASSLTSGDLGTQYF. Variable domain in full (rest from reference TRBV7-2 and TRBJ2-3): GAGVSQSPSNKVTEKGKDVELRCDPISGHTALYWYRQSLGQGLEFLIYFQGNSAPDKSGLPSDRFSAERTGGSVSTLTIQRTQQEDSAVYLCASSLTSGDLGTQYFGPGTRLTVL.

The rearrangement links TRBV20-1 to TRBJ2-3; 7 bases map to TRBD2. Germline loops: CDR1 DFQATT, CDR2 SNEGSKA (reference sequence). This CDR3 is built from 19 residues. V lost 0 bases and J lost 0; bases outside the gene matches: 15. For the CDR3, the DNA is TGCAGTGCTAGAGATCGTCGGGCTAGCGGACAAGTTAGCACAGATACGCAGTATTTT. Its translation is CSARDRRASGQVSTDTQYF.

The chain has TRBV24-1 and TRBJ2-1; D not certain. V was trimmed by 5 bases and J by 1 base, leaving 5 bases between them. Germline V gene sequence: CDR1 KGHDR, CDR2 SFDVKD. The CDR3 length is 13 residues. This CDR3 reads CATSAGSYNEQFF. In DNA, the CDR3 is TGTGCCACCAGTGCCGGGTCCTACAATGAGCAGTTCTTC.

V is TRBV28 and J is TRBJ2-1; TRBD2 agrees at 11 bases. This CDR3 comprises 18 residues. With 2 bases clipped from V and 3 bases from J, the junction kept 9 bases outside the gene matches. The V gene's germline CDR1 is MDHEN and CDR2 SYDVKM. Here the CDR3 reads CASSLDLAGGPHYNEQFF. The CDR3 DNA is TGTGCCAGCAGTTTAGACCTAGCGGGAGGCCCCCACTACAATGAGCAGTTCTTC.

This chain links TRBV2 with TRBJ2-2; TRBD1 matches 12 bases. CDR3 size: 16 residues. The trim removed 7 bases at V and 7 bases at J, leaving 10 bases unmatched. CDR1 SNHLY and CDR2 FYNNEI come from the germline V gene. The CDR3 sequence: CASMSRDRGPIGELFF. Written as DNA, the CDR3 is TGTGCCAGCATGAGCCGGGACAGGGGGCCGATCGGGGAGCTGTTTTTT.

CDR3 sequence reads: CASSQDGTGDGYTF. The CDR3 DNA reads as TGTGCCAGCAGCCAGGACGGGACAGGGGATGGCTACACCTTC. The chain recombines TRBV3-1 with TRBJ1-2, with TRBD1 identical over 10 bases. The germline gives CDR1 LGHDT, CDR2 YNNKEL (reference sequence). V was clipped by 3 bases and J by 6 bases; unmatched bases: 4. This CDR3 has 14 amino acids.

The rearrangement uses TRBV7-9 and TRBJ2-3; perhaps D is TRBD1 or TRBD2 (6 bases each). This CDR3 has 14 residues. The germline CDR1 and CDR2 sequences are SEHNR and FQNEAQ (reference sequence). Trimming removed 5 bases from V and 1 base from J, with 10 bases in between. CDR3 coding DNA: TGTGCCAGCAGCGGGGGGCGGCGCACAGATACGCAGTATTTT. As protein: CASSGGRRTDTQYF.

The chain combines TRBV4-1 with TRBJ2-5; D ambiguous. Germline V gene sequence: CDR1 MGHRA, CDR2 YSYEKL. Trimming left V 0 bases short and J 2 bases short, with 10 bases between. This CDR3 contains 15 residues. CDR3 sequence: CASSQDRGIQETQYF. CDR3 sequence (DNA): TGCGCCAGCAGCCAAGATCGTGGGATTCAAGAGACCCAGTACTTC.

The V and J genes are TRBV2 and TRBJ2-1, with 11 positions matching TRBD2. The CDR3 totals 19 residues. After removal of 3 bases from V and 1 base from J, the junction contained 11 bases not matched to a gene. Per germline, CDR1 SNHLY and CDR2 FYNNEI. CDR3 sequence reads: CASSDLGTSGRSSYNEQFF. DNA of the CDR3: TGTGCCAGCAGTGATCTCGGGACTAGCGGTAGGTCGTCCTACAATGAGCAGTTCTTC.

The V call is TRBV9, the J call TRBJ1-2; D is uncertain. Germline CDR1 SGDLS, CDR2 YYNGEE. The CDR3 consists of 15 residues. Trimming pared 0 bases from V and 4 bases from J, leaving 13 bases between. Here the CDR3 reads CASSVVGDPSYGYTF. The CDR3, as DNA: TGTGCCAGCAGCGTAGTTGGAGACCCCAGCTATGGCTACACCTTC. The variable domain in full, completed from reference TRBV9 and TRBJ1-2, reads DSGVTQTPKHLITATGQRVTLRCSPRSGDLSVYWYQQSLDQGLQFLIQYYNGEERAKGNILERFSAQQFPDLHSELNLSSLELGDSALYFCASSVVGDPSYGYTFGSGTRLTVV.

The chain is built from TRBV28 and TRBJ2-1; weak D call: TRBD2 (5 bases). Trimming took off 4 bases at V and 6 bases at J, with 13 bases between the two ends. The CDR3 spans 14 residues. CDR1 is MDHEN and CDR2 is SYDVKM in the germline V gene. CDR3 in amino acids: CASSSSLLGNEQFF. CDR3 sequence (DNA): TGTGCCAGCAGTTCGTCTTTACTAGGCAATGAGCAGTTCTTC. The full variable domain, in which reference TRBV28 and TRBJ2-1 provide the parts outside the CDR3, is DVKVTQSSRYLVKRTGEKVFLECVQDMDHENMFWYRQDPGLGLRLIYFSYDVKMKEKGDIPEGYSVSREKKERFSLILESASTNQTSMYLCASSSSLLGNEQFFGPGTRLTVL.

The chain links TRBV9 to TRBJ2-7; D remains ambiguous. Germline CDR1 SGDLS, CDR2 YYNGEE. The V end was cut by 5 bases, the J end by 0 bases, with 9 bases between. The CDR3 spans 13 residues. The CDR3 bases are TGTGCCAGCAGTGGCGGAAGCTCCTACGAGCAGTACTTC. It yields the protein CASSGGSSYEQYF.

The CDR3 protein is CANAGTIKGNEQFF. DNA for the CDR3: TGTGCCAATGCCGGGACAATAAAGGGCAATGAGCAGTTCTTC. The chain uses TRBV7-9 and TRBJ2-1; tentative D call: TRBD1 (6 bases). Trimming left V 10 bases short and J 6 bases short, with 19 bases between. CDR3 length: 14 residues. Germline CDR1 and CDR2: SEHNR and FQNEAQ (reference sequence).

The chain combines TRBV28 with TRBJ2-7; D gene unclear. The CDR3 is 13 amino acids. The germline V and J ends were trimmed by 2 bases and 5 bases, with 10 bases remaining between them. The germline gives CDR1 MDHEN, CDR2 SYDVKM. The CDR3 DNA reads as TGTGCCAGCAGTTTAGCCAGGTGGGACGAGCAGTACTTC. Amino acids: CASSLARWDEQYF.

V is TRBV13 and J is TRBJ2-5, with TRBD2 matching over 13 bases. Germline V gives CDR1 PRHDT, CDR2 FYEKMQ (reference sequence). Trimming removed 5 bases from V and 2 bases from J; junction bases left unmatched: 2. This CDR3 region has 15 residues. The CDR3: CASSGGLAGQETQYF. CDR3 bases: TGTGCCAGCAGCGGGGGACTAGCGGGGCAAGAGACCCAGTACTTC.

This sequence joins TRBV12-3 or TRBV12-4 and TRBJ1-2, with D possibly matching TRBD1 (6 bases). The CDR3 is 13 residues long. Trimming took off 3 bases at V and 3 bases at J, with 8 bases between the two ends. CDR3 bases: TGTGCCAGCAGTTTTGGACAGCACTATGGCTACACCTTC. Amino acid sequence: CASSFGQHYGYTF.

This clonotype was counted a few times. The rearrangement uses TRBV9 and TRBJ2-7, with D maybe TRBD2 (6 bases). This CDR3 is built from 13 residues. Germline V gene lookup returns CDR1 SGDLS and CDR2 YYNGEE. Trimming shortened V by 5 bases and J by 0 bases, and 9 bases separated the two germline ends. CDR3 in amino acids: CASSGGISYEQYF. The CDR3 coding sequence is TGTGCCAGCAGTGGGGGGATCTCCTACGAGCAGTACTTC.

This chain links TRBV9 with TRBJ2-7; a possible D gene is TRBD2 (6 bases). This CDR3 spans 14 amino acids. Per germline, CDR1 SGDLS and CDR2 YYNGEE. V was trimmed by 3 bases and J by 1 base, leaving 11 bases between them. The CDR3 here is CASSAGGRSYEQYF. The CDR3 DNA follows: TGTGCCAGCAGCGCCGGGGGACGATCCTACGAGCAGTACTTC.

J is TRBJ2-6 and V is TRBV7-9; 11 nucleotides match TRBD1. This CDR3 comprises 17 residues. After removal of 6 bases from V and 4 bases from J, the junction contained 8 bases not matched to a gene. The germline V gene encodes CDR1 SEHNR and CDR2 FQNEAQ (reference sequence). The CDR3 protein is CASRNRTGGAGANVLTF. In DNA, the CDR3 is TGTGCCAGCAGGAACCGGACAGGGGGCGCGGGGGCCAACGTCCTGACTTTC.

The DNA for the CDR3 is TGCGCCAGCAGCCATTATCTTCAGGGATCAGGCAATGAGCAGTTCTTC. It yields the protein CASSHYLQGSGNEQFF. J is TRBJ2-1 and V is TRBV4-1; tentatively, D is TRBD1 (5 bases). CDR3 length: 16 amino acids. From germline, CDR1 is MGHRA and CDR2 YSYEKL. The germline V and J ends were trimmed by 3 bases and 6 bases, with 18 bases remaining between them.

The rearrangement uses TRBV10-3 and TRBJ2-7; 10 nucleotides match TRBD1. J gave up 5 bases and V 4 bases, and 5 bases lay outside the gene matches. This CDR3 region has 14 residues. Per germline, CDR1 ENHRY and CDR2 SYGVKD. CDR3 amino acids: CAISAGTGVHEQYF. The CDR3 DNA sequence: TGTGCCATCAGTGCCGGGACAGGGGTCCACGAGCAGTACTTC.

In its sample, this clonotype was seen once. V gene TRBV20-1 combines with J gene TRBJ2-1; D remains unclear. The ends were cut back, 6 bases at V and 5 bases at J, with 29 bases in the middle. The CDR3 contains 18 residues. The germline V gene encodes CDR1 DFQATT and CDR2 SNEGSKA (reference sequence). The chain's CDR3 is CSAPAVSPNRIEHNEQFF. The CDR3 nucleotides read TGCAGTGCACCCGCGGTGAGTCCCAACAGAATCGAGCACAATGAGCAGTTCTTC.

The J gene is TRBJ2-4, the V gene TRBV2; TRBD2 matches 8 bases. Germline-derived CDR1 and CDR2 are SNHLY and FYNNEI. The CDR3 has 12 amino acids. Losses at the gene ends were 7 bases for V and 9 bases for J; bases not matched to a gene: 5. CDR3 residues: CASTGTSTIQYF. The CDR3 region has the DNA TGTGCCAGCACCGGGACTAGTACCATTCAGTACTTC.

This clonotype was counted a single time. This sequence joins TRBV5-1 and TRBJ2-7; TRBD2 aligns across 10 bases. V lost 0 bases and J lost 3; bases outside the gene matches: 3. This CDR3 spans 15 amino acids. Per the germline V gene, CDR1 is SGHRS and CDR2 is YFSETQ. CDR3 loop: CASSLELAGNYEQYF. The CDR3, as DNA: TGCGCCAGCAGCTTGGAACTAGCGGGGAACTACGAGCAGTACTTC.

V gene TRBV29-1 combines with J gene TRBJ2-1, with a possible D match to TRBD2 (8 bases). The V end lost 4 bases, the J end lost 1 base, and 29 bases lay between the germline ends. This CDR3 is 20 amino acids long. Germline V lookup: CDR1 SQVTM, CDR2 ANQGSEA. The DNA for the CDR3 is TGCAGCGTTGGGGGCGGGGGGACAGACTGGAGCCACCCATCCTACAATGAGCAGTTCTTC. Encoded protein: CSVGGGGTDWSHPSYNEQFF.

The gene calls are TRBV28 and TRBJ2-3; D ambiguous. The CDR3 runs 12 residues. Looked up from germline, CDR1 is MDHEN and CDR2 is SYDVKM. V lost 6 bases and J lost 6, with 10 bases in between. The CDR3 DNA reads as TGTGCCAGCAGGGAGTACGGGGATACGCAGTATTTT. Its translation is CASREYGDTQYF.

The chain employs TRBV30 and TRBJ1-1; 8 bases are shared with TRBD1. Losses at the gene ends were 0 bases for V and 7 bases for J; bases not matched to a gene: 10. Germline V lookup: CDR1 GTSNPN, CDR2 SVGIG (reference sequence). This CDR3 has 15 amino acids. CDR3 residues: CAWSVANRGQDEAFF. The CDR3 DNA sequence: TGTGCCTGGAGTGTAGCGAACAGGGGACAGGATGAAGCTTTCTTT.

Here the CDR3 DNA reads TGTGCCAGCAGCTCCTCCGGGACTAGCGGGAGGTTTGGGGGTGAGCAGTTCTTC. Translated: CASSSSGTSGRFGGEQFF. The chain is built from TRBV5-4 and TRBJ2-1; 15 bases are a match to TRBD2. The V gene end was trimmed by 3 bases and the J gene end by 9 bases; junction bases not matched to a gene: 13. The CDR3 has 18 residues. Germline values: CDR1 SGHNT, CDR2 YYREEE (reference sequence).

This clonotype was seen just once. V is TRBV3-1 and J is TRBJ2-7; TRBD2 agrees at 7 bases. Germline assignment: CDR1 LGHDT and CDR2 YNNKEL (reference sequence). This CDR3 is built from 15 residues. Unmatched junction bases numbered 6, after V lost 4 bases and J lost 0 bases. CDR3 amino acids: CASSLGSGVSYEQYF. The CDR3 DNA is TGTGCCAGCAGCCTCGGGAGCGGGGTCTCCTACGAGCAGTACTTC.

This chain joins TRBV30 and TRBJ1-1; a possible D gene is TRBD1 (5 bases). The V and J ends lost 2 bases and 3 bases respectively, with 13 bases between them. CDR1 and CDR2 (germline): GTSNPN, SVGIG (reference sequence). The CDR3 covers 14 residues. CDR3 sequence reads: CAWSTGEGYTEAFF. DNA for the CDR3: TGTGCCTGGAGTACGGGGGAAGGGTACACTGAAGCTTTCTTT.

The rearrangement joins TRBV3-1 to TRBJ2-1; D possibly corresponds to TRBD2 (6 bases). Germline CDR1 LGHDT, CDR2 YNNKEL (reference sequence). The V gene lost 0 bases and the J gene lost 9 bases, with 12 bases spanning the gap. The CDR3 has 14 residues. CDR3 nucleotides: TGTGCCAGCAGCCAAGAATCACTAGCAACTGAGCAGTTCTTC. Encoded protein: CASSQESLATEQFF.

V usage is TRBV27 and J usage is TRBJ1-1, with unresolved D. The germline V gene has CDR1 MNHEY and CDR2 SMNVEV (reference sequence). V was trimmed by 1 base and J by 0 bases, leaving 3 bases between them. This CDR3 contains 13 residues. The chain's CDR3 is CASSLYLNTEAFF. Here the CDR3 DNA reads TGTGCCAGCAGTTTATATTTGAACACTGAAGCTTTCTTT.